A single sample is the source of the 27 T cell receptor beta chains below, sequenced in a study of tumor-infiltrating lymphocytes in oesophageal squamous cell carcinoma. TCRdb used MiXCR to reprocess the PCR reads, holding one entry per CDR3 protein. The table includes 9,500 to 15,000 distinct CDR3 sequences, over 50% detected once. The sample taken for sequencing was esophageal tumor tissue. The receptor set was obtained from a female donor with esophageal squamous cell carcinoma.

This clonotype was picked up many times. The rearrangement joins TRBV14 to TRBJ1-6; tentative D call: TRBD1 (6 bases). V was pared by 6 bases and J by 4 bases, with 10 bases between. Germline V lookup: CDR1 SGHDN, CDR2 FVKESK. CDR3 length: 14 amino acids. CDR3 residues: CASSHRAYNSPLHF. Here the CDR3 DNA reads TGTGCCAGCAGTCACAGGGCTTATAATTCACCCCTCCACTTT.

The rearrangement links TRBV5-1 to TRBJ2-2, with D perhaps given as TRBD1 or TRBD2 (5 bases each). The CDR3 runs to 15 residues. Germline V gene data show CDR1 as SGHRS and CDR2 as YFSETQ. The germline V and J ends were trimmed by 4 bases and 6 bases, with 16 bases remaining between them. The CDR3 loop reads CASSPGPINPGELFF. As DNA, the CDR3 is TGCGCCAGCAGCCCGGGACCAATAAATCCCGGGGAGCTGTTTTTT.

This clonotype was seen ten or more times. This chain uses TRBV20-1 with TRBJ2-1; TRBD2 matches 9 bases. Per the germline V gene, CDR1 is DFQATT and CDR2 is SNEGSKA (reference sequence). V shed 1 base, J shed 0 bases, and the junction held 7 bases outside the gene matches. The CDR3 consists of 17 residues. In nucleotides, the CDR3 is TGCAGTGCTAGAGTCATTAGCGGGGGAACCTCCTACAATGAGCAGTTCTTC. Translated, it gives CSARVISGGTSYNEQFF.

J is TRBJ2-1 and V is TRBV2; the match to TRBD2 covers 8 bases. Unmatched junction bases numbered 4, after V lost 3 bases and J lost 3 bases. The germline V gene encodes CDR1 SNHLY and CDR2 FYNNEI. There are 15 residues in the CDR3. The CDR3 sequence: CASSDQAGGYNEQFF. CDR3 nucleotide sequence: TGTGCCAGCAGTGATCAGGCGGGGGGCTACAATGAGCAGTTCTTC.

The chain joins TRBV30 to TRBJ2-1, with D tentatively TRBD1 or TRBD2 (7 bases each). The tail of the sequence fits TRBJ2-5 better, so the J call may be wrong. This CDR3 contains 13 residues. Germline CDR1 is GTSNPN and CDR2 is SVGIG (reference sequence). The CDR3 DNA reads TGTGCCTGGAGTACTCAGGGGGGGGAGACCCAGTACTTC. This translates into CAWSTQGGETQYF.

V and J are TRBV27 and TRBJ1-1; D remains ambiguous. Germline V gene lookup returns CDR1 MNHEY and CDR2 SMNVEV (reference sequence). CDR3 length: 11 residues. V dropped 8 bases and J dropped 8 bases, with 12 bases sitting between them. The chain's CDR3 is CASGLLREAFF. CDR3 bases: TGTGCCAGCGGATTGCTGCGGGAAGCTTTCTTT.

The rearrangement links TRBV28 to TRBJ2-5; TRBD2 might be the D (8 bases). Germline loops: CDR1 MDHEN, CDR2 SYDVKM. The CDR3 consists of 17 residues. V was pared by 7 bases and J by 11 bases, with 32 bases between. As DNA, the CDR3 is TGTGCCAGCATCCCCGCCGAGCGGGAGAAGGGGACAGATACGCAGTACTTC. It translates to CASIPAEREKGTDTQYF.

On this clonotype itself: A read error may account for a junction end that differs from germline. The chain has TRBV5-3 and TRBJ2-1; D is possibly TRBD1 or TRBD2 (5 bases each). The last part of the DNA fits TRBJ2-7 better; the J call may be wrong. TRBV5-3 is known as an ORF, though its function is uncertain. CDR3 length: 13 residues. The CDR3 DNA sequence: TGTGCCAGCAGCTTCGTAGGGGACGATGAGCAGTACTTC. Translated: CASSFVGDDEQYF.

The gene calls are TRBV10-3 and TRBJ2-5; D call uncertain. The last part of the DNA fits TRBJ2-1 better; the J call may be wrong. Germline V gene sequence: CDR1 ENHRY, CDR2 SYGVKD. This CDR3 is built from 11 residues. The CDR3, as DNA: TGTGCCATCAGTGGGTTTAATGAGCAGTTCTTC. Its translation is CAISGFNEQFF.

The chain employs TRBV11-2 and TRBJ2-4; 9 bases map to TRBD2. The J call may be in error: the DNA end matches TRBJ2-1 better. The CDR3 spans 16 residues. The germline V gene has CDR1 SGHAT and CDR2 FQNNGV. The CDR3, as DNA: TGTGCCAGCAGCTTAAGGGTAGCTAGCGGGATACATGAGCAGTTCTTC. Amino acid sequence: CASSLRVASGIHEQFF.

This chain's CDR3 is CASSERDIQYF. In DNA form, the CDR3 reads TGTGCCAGCAGTGAACGGGACATTCAGTACTTC. The chain joins TRBV25-1 to TRBJ2-4; no clear D gene. Between the trimmed V and J ends, which lost 2 bases and 8 bases, there was a span of 4 bases. Germline V gene sequence: CDR1 MGHDK, CDR2 SYGVNS. The CDR3 consists of 11 residues.

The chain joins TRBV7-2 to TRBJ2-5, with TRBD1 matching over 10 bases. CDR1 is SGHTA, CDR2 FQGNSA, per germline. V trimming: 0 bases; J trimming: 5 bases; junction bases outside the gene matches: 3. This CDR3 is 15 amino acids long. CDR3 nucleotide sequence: TGTGCCAGCAGCTTAGCCGGGACAGGGGAGGAGACCCAGTACTTC. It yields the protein CASSLAGTGEETQYF.

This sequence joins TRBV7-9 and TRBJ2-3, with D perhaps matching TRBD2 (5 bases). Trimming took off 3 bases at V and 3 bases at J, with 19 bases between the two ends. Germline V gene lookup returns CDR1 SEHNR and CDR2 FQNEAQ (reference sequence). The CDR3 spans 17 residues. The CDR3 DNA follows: TGTGCCAGCAGCTTGGCAGGAAGAGGGTCTTTTACAGATACGCAGTATTTT. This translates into CASSLAGRGSFTDTQYF.

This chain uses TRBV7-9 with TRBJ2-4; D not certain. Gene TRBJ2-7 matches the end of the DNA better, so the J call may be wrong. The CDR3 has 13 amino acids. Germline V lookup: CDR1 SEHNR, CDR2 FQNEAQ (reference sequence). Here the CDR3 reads CASSTDNLYEQYF. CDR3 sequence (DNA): TGTGCCAGCAGCACTGACAATCTTTACGAGCAGTACTTC.

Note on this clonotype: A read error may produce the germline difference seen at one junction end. CDR3 region: CASSWGPGPDNSPLHF. CDR3 sequence (DNA): TGTGCCAGCAGCTGGGGGCCCGGACCAGATAATTCACCCCTCCACTTC. The chain recombines TRBV7-2 with TRBJ2-5; perhaps TRBD1 as D (6 bases). CDR1 and CDR2 from the germline V gene are SGHTA and FQGNSA. The CDR3 extends over 16 amino acids.

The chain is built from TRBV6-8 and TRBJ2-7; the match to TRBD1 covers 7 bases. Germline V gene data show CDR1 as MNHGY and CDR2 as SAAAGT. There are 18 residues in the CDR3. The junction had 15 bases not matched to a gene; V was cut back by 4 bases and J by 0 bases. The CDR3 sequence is CASSSLTLTGSHSYEQYF. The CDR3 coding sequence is TGTGCCAGCAGTTCCCTAACTTTGACAGGGTCACACTCCTACGAGCAGTACTTC.

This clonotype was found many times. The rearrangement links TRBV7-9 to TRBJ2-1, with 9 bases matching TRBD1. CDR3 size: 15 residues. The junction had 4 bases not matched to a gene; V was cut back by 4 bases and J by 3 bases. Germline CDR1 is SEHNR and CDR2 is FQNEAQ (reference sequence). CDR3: CASSSGTGIYNEQFF. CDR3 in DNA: TGTGCCAGCAGCTCTGGGACAGGGATCTACAATGAGCAGTTCTTC.

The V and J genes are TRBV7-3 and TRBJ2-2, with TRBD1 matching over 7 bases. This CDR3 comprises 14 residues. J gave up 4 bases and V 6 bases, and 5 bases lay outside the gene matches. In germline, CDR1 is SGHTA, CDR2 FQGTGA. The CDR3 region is CASSRQGSTGELFF. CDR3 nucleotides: TGTGCCAGCAGTCGACAGGGAAGCACCGGGGAGCTGTTTTTT. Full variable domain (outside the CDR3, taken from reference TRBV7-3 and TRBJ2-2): GAGVSQTPSNKVTEKGKYVELRCDPISGHTALYWYRQSLGQGPEFLIYFQGTGAADDSGLPNDRFFAVRPEGSVSTLKIQRTERGDSAVYLCASSRQGSTGELFFGEGSRLTVL.

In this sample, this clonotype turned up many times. The CDR3 DNA is TGTGCCAGCAGCCGCGATGGTATGGGGTTTGGCTACACCTTC. It yields the protein CASSRDGMGFGYTF. V is TRBV5-6 and J is TRBJ1-2, with no clear D. This CDR3 is built from 14 residues. The V and J ends lost 4 bases and 7 bases respectively, with 17 bases between them. In germline, CDR1 is SGHDT, CDR2 YYEEEE.

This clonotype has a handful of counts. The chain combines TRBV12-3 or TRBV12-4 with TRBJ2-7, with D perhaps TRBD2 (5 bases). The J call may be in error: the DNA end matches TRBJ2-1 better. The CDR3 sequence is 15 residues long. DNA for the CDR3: TGTGCCAGCAGGCGGACTCTTAACTCCTACAATGAGCAGTTCTTC. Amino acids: CASRRTLNSYNEQFF.

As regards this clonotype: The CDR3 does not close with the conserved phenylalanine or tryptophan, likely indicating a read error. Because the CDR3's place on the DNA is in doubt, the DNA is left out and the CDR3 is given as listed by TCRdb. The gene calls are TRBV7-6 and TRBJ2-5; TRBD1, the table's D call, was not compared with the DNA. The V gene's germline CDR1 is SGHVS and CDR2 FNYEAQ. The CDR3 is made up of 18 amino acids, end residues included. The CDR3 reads CASSQSWDRGFHEQYFGA.

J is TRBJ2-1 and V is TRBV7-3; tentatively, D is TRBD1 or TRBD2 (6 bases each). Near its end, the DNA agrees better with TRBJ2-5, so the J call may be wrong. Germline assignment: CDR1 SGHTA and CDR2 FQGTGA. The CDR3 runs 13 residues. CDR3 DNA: TGTGCCAGCAGCTCACAGGGAGGAGAGACCCAGTACTTC. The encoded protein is CASSSQGGETQYF.

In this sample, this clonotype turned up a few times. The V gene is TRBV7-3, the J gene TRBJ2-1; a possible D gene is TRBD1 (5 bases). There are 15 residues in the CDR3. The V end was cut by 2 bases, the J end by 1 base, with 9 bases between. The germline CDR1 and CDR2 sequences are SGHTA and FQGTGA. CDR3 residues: CASSLQSGSYNEQFF. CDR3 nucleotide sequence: TGTGCCAGCAGCTTACAGTCAGGGTCCTACAATGAGCAGTTCTTC.

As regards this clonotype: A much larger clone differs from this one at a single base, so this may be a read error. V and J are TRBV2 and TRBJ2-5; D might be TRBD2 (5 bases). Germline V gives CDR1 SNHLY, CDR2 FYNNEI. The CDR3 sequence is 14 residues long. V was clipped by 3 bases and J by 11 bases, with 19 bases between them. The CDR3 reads CASSDGLQNNEQYF. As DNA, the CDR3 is TGTGCCAGCAGTGACGGACTCCAAAATAATGAGCAGTACTTC. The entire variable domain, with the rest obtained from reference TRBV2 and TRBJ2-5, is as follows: EPEVTQTPSHQVTQMGQEVILRCVPISNHLYFYWYRQILGQKVEFLVSFYNNEISEKSEIFDDQFSVERPDGSNFTLKIRSTKLEDSAMYFCASSDGLQNNEQYFGPGTRLLVL.

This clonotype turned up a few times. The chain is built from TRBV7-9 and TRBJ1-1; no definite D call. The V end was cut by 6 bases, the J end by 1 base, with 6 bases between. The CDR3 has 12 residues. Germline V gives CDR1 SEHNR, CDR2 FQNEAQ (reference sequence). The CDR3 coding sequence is TGTGCCAGCAGAATCGGGAACACTGAAGCTTTCTTT. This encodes CASRIGNTEAFF.

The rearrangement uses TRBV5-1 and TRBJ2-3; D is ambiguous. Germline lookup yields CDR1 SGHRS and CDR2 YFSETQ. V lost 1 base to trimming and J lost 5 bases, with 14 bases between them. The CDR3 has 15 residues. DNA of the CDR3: TGCGCCAGCAGCTTGTCTCTAGGTGATGTAGATACGCAGTATTTT. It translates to CASSLSLGDVDTQYF.

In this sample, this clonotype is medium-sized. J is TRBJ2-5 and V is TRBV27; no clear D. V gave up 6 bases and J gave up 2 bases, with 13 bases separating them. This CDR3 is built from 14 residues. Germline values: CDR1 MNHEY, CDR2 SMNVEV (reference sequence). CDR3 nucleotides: TGTGCCAGCAGCCCCCAAGGCGAGCAAGAGACCCAGTACTTC. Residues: CASSPQGEQETQYF.